Below, 10 T cell receptor beta chains from the same sample are listed, as sequenced in a study of CXCR3-negative and CXCR3-positive naive CD8 T cells. TRB cDNA was prepared as libraries by UMI-labeled 5' RACE. TCRdb reprocessed the 5' RACE reads and stores each CDR3 protein as one record, lacking DNA. Recorded for this sample: 65,000 to 95,000 distinct CDR3 sequences. Material: naive CXCR3- CD8+ T cells from blood. This sample's subset: CD45RO-CCR7+CD27+CD95- naive CD8+ T cells lacking CXCR3 (TNR3-). The receptors derive from a human donor in good health. Some clones in this sample may be carry-over from other donors' samples.

CDR3 in amino acids: CASSLQGRIQFF. The chain links TRBV7-9 to TRBJ2-1; TCRdb calls TRBD2, which cannot be checked without DNA. CDR3 size: 12 residues. Germline V gene lookup returns CDR1 SEHNR and CDR2 FQNEAQ (reference sequence).

The chain recombines TRBV7-9 with TRBJ1-3; TCRdb selects TRBD1, and the lack of DNA leaves this call unchecked. The CDR3 extends over 15 amino acids. CDR1 and CDR2 from the germline V gene are SEHNR and FQNEAQ (reference sequence). CDR3 loop: CASSLDRDGGNTIYF.

The genes are TRBV12-3 or TRBV12-4 and TRBJ1-3; TCRdb proposes TRBD1, but this gene call is untestable without DNA. CDR3 size: 15 residues. CDR3 in amino acids: CASSSGAGEGNTIYF.

The rearrangement uses TRBV15 and TRBJ2-1; TCRdb outputs TRBD2, but without DNA this stays unchecked. This CDR3 is built from 18 residues. Germline V gene data show CDR1 as LNHNV and CDR2 as YYDKDF (reference sequence). CDR3 protein: CATSRVRLAARDGDEQFF.

This chain joins TRBV29-1 and TRBJ2-2; TCRdb reports TRBD1, a call that lacks DNA to check it against. This CDR3 comprises 14 residues. Germline CDR1 is SQVTM and CDR2 is ANQGSEA. The CDR3 region is CSVEVTGDTGELFF.

The V gene is TRBV20-1, the J gene TRBJ2-7; the TRBD1 assignment by TCRdb is unverifiable without DNA. The germline CDR1 and CDR2 sequences are DFQATT and SNEGSKA (reference sequence). The length of the CDR3 is 14 residues. This chain's CDR3 is CSAGHRGRSYEQYF.

This chain uses TRBV9 with TRBJ1-5. Germline V gene lookup returns CDR1 SGDLS and CDR2 YYNGEE. This CDR3 is 14 amino acids long. The CDR3 sequence is CASSVGQVNQPQHF.

V and J are TRBV29-1 and TRBJ2-7; TCRdb designates TRBD1, a call that cannot be tested without DNA. The CDR3 runs 13 residues. Germline-derived CDR1 and CDR2 are SQVTM and ANQGSEA. CDR3 loop: CSVEWSGYYEQYF.

This chain uses TRBV21-1 with TRBJ1-6; the D call from TCRdb, TRBD1, cannot be confirmed without DNA. TRBV21-1 counts as a pseudogene. This CDR3 region has 15 residues. CDR3 region: CASSNTTGPSGPLHF.

The V gene is TRBV4-1, the J gene TRBJ1-5. The CDR3 runs to 12 residues. In germline, CDR1 is MGHRA, CDR2 YSYEKL. CDR3 protein: CASSQGHQPQHF.